This passage covers 18 T cell receptor beta chains from one sample sequenced in a study of CD8+ T cells in alopecia areata. RNA, once extracted, was reverse transcribed into cDNA for use as the sequencing template. This table comes from immunoSEQ multiplex PCR, and its TCRdb copy is limited to in-frame clones, with some not included. Of about 120,000 clones listed, 53% are singletons. Regarding treatment: oral pan-JAK inhibitor, 5-10 mg twice daily. The sequences come from CD4+ T cells sorted from blood, collected at week 4, from a patient treated with tofacitinib. These receptor sequences come from a human donor with alopecia areata.

As concerns this clone: The junction and the germline gene differ at one end; a read error may be behind it. The J gene is TRBJ1-1, the V gene TRBV11-2; D is unclear. The V gene's germline CDR1 is SGHAT and CDR2 FQNNGV. The CDR3 has 13 amino acids. The CDR3 nucleotides are TGTGCCAGCAGGTTAGCGGCCCACCGGGAAGCTTTCTTT. Its protein is CASRLAAHREAFF.

The V gene is TRBV18, the J gene TRBJ2-5, with TRBD1 matching 7 bases. The J call could be wrong; TRBJ2-7 is a better fit for the DNA end. Germline lookup yields CDR1 KGHSH and CDR2 LQKENI. This CDR3 spans 14 amino acids. CDR3 protein: CASSLVTGSHEQYF. CDR3 in DNA: TGTGCCAGCTCACTGGTGACAGGGTCTCACGAGCAGTACTTC.

The chain employs TRBV30 and TRBJ2-7; D is ambiguous. Germline-derived CDR1 and CDR2 are GTSNPN and SVGIG (reference sequence). The CDR3 extends over 11 amino acids. Between the trimmed V and J ends, which lost 5 bases and 3 bases, there was a span of 8 bases. CDR3 DNA: TGTGCCTGGGCCACAAGCTACGAGCAGTACTTC. Its translation: CAWATSYEQYF.

This sequence joins TRBV5-4 and TRBJ1-2; 10 bases match TRBD1. From germline, CDR1 is SGHNT and CDR2 YYREEE (reference sequence). V shed 4 bases and J 6 bases; nucleotides not matched to a gene: 9. The CDR3 totals 15 residues. The CDR3 loop is CASSPPVTGGNGYTF. The CDR3 DNA sequence: TGTGCCAGCAGCCCCCCTGTGACAGGGGGCAATGGCTACACCTTC.

V is TRBV30 and J is TRBJ2-1; D is perhaps TRBD2 (5 bases). With 0 bases removed from V and 5 bases from J, the gap between germline ends came to 8 bases. Germline V CDR1 and CDR2: GTSNPN, SVGIG (reference sequence). The CDR3 sequence is 13 residues long. The CDR3 coding sequence is TGTGCCTGGAGTGTTAGGACTCACAATGAGCAGTTCTTC. Its protein product is CAWSVRTHNEQFF. Using reference TRBV30 and TRBJ2-1 for the parts outside the CDR3, the full variable domain is SQTIHQWPATLVQPVGSPLSLECTVEGTSNPNLYWYRQAAGRGLQLLFYSVGIGQISSEVPQNLSASRPQDRQFILSSKKLLLSDSGFYLCAWSVRTHNEQFFGPGTRLTVL.

The chain employs TRBV4-1 and TRBJ1-1; D is perhaps TRBD1 (6 bases). With 6 bases removed from V and 1 base from J, the gap between germline ends came to 9 bases. Germline CDR1 MGHRA, CDR2 YSYEKL. This CDR3 is 13 amino acids long. CDR3 region: CASRLQGNTEAFF. CDR3 nucleotides: TGCGCCAGCAGGTTACAGGGGAACACTGAAGCTTTCTTT.

V is TRBV25-1 and J is TRBJ2-5, with TRBD2 as a possible D gene (7 bases). V dropped 9 bases and J dropped 4 bases, with 18 bases sitting between them. The CDR3 extends over 14 amino acids. From germline, CDR1 is MGHDK and CDR2 SYGVNS. The CDR3, as DNA: TGTGCCAGGGATGGGGGGGGCGAAGGAGAGACCCAGTACTTC. Its protein product is CARDGGGEGETQYF.

The chain employs TRBV5-6 and TRBJ2-4; D call uncertain. The CDR3 contains 14 residues. Germline V gene lookup returns CDR1 SGHDT and CDR2 YYEEEE. The V end was cut by 4 bases, the J end by 0 bases, with 8 bases between. The CDR3 DNA reads TGTGCCAGCAGCGAAAGTCTAGCCAAAAACATTCAGTACTTC. Encoded protein: CASSESLAKNIQYF.

CDR3: CASSLTGGRASYNEQFF. As DNA, the CDR3 is TGTGCCAGCAGCTTAACGGGAGGGAGAGCCTCCTACAATGAGCAGTTCTTC. The gene calls are TRBV7-3 and TRBJ2-1, with 7 bases identical to TRBD2. The germline V gene has CDR1 SGHTA and CDR2 FQGTGA. The CDR3 length is 17 residues. V trimming: 0 bases; J trimming: 0 bases; junction bases outside the gene matches: 5.

The chain couples TRBV5-1 to TRBJ1-2; 12 bases are a match to TRBD1. The CDR3 has 14 amino acids. CDR1 is SGHRS, CDR2 YFSETQ, per germline. V shed 4 bases and J 4 bases; nucleotides not matched to a gene: 2. CDR3 region: CASSGDRGLYGYTF. The CDR3 bases are TGCGCCAGCAGCGGGGACAGGGGGCTCTATGGCTACACCTTC.

Notes on this clone: The sample has other DNA sequences that encode this CDR3 too. The J gene is TRBJ2-5, the V gene TRBV18; D gene uncertain. Germline V gene lookup returns CDR1 KGHSH and CDR2 LQKENI. Trimming cost V 5 bases and J 2 bases, with 3 bases left between them. The CDR3 sequence is 11 residues long. CDR3 amino acids: CASSLQETQYF. CDR3 nucleotide sequence: TGTGCCAGCTCATTGCAAGAGACCCAGTACTTC.

This clone was detected a few times. J is TRBJ1-1 and V is TRBV30, with D maybe TRBD1 (6 bases). The germline V gene has CDR1 GTSNPN and CDR2 SVGIG (reference sequence). There are 14 residues in the CDR3. The germline V and J ends were trimmed by 0 bases and 4 bases, with 12 bases remaining between them. This chain's CDR3 is CAWSVMGAGTEAFF. The CDR3 DNA follows: TGTGCCTGGAGTGTAATGGGGGCGGGCACTGAAGCTTTCTTT.

The chain is built from TRBV2 and TRBJ2-2; D gene uncertain. CDR1 and CDR2 from the germline V gene are SNHLY and FYNNEI. V was shortened by 2 bases and J by 5 bases, with 0 bases between the two germline ends. The CDR3 contains 11 residues. CDR3 amino acids: CASSETGELFF. The CDR3 bases are TGTGCCAGCAGTGAAACCGGGGAGCTGTTTTTT.

The chain employs TRBV29-1 and TRBJ1-1; perhaps TRBD1 as D (5 bases). CDR3 length: 14 amino acids. V was pared by 7 bases and J by 5 bases, with 20 bases between. CDR1 and CDR2 from the germline V gene are SQVTM and ANQGSEA. The CDR3 sequence is CSARFGGQATEAFF. The CDR3 coding sequence is TGCAGCGCCCGATTTGGGGGTCAAGCAACTGAAGCTTTCTTT.

This clone came up once. The CDR3 region has the DNA TGTGCCAGCAGTTACTCGAGGTCAGGGACCCAGTACTTC. Its translation is CASSYSRSGTQYF. J is TRBJ2-5 and V is TRBV6-5; no definite D call. V shed 0 bases and J shed 7 bases, with 9 bases lying between them. This CDR3 region has 13 residues. Germline V gives CDR1 MNHEY, CDR2 SVGAGI.

This chain uses TRBV5-1 with TRBJ2-5; D remains unclear. Between the trimmed V and J ends, which lost 3 bases and 5 bases, there was a span of 8 bases. The CDR3 consists of 12 residues. CDR1 is SGHRS, CDR2 YFSETQ, per germline. The CDR3 region is CASSSMGETQYF. The CDR3 region has the DNA TGCGCCAGCAGCTCCATGGGGGAGACCCAGTACTTC.

CDR3 residues: CAWSWEEGYTF. In nucleotides, the CDR3 is TGTGCCTGGAGTTGGGAGGAAGGCTACACCTTC. The rearrangement joins TRBV30 to TRBJ1-2; D gene ambiguous. The germline gives CDR1 GTSNPN, CDR2 SVGIG (reference sequence). The CDR3 has 11 residues. Trimming left V 2 bases short and J 8 bases short, with 9 bases between.

The chain employs TRBV5-1 and TRBJ1-1; D call uncertain. The CDR3 runs 13 residues. CDR1 and CDR2 from the germline V gene are SGHRS and YFSETQ. Between the trimmed V and J ends, which lost 2 bases and 1 base, there was a span of 6 bases. CDR3 sequence reads: CASSFSTNTEAFF. CDR3 nucleotides: TGCGCCAGCAGCTTTTCGACGAACACTGAAGCTTTCTTT.